This T cell receptor beta chain was retrieved from a study of cytomegalovirus exposure and HLA in healthy donors. Study outcomes and limitations: TCR beta chains numbering some 160 were designated cytomegalovirus-associated. With high specificity and sensitivity, the classifier reportedly diagnosed cytomegalovirus status.

Libraries were prepared by immunoSEQ multiplex PCR; TCRdb keeps only in-frame clonotypes and omits some of them. The table includes some 160,000 clones, 88% detected once. This clone was detected only a few times. The antigen is undetermined. The sample taken for sequencing was PBMCs. The sequence was collected from a man between 18 and 29 years old in good health and CMV-seronegative.

The CDR3 coding sequence is TGTGCCAGTACTACGATTACGGGGACAGACACAGATACGCAGTATTTT. It codes for CASTTITGTDTDTQYF. This chain connects TRBV19 to TRBJ2-3; TRBD1 agrees at 7 bases. The CDR3 covers 16 residues. V was clipped by 7 bases and J by 2 bases; unmatched bases: 12. Germline V gene data show CDR1 as LNHDA and CDR2 as SQIVND (reference sequence).